This TCR beta chain was sequenced for a study of T cell responses to AZD1222 COVID-19 vaccine. General observations from the study: Elevations in Spike-specific TCR breadth and depth followed administration of two AZD1222 doses.

Profiling relied on immunoSEQ multiplex PCR, and the TCRdb table lists in-frame clones only, not all of them. The sample yields some 100,000 clones, roughly 91% seen once. As concerns this clone: The antigen remains undetermined.

CDR1 and CDR2 from the germline V gene are SGHNT and YENEEA. The CDR3 totals 15 residues. J lost 4 bases, V lost 0 bases, and 4 bases had no gene match. This clonotype was obtained from an adult in good health. The rearrangement uses TRBV11-3 and TRBJ2-7; 9 nucleotides agree with TRBD1. The material sequenced was peripheral blood, taken on day 0 of AZD1222 vaccination. CDR3: CASSLDGTGTYEQYF. The CDR3 DNA reads TGTGCCAGCAGCTTAGACGGGACAGGGACTTACGAGCAGTACTTC. The full variable domain, its missing parts supplied by reference TRBV11-3 and TRBJ2-7, is EAGVVQSPRYKIIEKKQPVAFWCNPISGHNTLYWYLQNLGQGPELLIRYENEEAVDDSQLPKDRFSAERLKGVDSTLKIQPAELGDSAVYLCASSLDGTGTYEQYFGPGTRLTVT.